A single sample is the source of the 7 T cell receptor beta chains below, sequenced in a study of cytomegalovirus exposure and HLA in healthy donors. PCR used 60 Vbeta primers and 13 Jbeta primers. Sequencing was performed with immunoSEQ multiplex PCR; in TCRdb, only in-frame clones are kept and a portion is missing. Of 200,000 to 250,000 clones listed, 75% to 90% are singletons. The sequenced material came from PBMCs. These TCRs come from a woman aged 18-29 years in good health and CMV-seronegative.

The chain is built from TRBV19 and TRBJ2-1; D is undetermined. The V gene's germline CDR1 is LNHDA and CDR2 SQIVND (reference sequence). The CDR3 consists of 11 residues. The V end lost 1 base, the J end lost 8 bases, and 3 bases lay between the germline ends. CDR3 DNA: TGTGCCAGTAGTATAGCCGATGAGCAGTTCTTC. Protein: CASSIADEQFF.

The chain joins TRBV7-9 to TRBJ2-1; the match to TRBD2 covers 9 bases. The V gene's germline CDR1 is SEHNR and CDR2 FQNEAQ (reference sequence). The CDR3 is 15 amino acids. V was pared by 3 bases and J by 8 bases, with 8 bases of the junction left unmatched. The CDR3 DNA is TGTGCCAGCAGCTTCCATGGCGGGGGGGCGGATGAGCAGTTCTTC. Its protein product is CASSFHGGGADEQFF.

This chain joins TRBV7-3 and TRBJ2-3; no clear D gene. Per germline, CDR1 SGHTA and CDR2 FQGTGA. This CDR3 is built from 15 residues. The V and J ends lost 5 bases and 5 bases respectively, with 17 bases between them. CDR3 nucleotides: TGTGCCAGCAGCCTCCATCAGCGTCAAGGAGATACGCAGTATTTT. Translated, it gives CASSLHQRQGDTQYF.

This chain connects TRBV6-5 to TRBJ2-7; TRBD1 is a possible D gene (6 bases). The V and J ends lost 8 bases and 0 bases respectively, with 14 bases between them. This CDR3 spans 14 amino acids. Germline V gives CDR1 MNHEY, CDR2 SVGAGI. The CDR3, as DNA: TGTGCCAGCTGCGAGGACAGAAGCTCCTACGAGCAGTACTTC. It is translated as CASCEDRSSYEQYF.

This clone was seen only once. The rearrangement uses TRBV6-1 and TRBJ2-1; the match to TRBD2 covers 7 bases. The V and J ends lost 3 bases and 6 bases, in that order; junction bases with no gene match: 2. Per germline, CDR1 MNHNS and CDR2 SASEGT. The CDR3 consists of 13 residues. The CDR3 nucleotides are TGTGCCAGCAGTGAGGGGGGGGTCAATGAGCAGTTCTTC. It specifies CASSEGGVNEQFF.

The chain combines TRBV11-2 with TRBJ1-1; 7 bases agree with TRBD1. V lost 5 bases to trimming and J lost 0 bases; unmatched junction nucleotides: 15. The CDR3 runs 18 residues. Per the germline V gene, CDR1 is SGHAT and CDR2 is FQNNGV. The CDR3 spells CASSPRTVGTAVNTEAFF. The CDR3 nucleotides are TGTGCCAGCAGCCCTCGGACAGTAGGGACAGCTGTGAACACTGAAGCTTTCTTT.

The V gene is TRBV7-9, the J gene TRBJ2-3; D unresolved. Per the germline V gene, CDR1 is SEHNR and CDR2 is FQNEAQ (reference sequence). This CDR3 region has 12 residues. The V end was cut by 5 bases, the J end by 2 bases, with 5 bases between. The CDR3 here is CASSANTDTQYF. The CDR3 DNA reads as TGTGCCAGCAGCGCTAACACAGATACGCAGTATTTT.